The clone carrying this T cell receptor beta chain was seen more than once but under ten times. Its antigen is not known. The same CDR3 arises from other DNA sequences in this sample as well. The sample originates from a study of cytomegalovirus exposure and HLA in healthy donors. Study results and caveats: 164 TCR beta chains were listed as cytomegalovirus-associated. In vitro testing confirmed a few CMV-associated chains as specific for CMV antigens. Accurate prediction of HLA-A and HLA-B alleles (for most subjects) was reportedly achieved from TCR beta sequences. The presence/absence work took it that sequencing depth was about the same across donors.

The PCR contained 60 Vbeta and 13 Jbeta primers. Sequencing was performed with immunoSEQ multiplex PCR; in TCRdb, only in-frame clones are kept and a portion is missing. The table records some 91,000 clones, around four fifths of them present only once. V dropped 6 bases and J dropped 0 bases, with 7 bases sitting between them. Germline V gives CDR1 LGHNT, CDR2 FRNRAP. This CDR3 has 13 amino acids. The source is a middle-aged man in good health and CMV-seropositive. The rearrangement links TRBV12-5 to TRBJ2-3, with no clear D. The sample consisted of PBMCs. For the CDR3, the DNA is TGTGCTAGTGGCCACGGGAGCACAGATACGCAGTATTTT. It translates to CASGHGSTDTQYF.